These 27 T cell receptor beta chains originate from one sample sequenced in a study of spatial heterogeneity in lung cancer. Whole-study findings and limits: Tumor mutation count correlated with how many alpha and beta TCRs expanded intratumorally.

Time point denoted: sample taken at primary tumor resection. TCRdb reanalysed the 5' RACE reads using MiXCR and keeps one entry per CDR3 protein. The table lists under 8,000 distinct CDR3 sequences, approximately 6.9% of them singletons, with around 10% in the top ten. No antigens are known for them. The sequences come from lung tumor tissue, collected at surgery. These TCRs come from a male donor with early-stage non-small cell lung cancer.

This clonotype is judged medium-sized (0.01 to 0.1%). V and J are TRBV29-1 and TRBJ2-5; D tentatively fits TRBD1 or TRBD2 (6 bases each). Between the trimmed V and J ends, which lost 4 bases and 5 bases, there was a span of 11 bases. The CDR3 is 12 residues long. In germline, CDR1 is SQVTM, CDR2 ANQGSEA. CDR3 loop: CSVGGGPETQYF. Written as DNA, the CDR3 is TGCAGCGTTGGAGGGGGGCCGGAGACCCAGTACTTC.

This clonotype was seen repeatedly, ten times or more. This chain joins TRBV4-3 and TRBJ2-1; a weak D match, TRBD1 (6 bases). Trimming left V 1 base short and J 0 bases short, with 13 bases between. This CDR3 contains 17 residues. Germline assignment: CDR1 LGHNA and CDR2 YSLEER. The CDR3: CASSQVFLGGSYNEQFF. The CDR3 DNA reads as TGCGCCAGCAGCCAAGTCTTTCTAGGGGGCTCCTACAATGAGCAGTTCTTC.

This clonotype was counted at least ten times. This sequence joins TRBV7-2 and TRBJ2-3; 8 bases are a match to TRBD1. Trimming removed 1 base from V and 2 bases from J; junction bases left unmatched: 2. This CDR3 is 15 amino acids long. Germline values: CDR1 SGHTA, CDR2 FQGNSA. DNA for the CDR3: TGTGCCAGCAGCTTAGACAGGGGGGACACAGATACGCAGTATTTT. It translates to CASSLDRGDTDTQYF. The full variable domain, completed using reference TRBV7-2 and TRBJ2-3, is GAGVSQSPSNKVTEKGKDVELRCDPISGHTALYWYRQSLGQGLEFLIYFQGNSAPDKSGLPSDRFSAERTGGSVSTLTIQRTQQEDSAVYLCASSLDRGDTDTQYFGPGTRLTVL.

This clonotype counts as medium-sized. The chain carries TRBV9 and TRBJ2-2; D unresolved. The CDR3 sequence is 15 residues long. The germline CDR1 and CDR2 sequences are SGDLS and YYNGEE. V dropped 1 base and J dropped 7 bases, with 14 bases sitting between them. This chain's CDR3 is CASSVQANSVGELFF. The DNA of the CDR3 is TGTGCCAGCAGCGTACAGGCTAACTCAGTCGGGGAGCTGTTTTTT.

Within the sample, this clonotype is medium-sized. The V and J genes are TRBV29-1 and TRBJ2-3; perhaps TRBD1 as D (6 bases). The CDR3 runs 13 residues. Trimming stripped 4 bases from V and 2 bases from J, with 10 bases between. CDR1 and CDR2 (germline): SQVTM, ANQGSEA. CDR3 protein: CSVGRDNTDTQYF. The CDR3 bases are TGCAGCGTTGGCCGGGACAACACAGATACGCAGTATTTT.

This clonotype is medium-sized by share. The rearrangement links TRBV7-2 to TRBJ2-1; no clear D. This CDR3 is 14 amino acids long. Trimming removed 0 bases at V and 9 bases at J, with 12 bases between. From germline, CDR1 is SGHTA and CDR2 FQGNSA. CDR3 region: CASSLANSAGEQFF. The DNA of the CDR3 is TGTGCCAGCAGCTTAGCCAATTCGGCCGGTGAGCAGTTCTTC.

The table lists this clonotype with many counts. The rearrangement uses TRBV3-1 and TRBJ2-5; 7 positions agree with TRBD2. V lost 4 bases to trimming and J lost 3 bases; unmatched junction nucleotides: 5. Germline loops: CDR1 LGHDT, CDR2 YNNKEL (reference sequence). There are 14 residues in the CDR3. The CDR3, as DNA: TGTGCCAGCAGCCTCTGGACTAGGGAAGAGACCCAGTACTTC. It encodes CASSLWTREETQYF.

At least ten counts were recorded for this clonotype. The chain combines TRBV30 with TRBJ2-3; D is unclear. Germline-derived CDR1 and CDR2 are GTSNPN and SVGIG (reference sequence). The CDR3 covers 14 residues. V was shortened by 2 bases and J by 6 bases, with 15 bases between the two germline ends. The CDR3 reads CAWSLGNNYDTQYF. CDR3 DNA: TGTGCCTGGAGTTTGGGCAACAACTACGATACGCAGTATTTT.

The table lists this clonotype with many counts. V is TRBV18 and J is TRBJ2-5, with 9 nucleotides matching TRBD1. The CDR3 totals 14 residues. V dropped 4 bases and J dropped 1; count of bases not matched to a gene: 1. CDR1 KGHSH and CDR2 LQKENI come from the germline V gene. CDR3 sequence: CASSLGQGQETQYF. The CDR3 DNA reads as TGTGCCAGCTCACTGGGACAGGGCCAAGAGACCCAGTACTTC.

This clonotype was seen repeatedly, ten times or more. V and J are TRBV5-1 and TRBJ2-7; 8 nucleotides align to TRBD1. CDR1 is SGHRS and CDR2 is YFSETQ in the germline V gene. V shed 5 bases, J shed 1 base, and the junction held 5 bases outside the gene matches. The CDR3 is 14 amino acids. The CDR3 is CASRPRTGSYEQYF. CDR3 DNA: TGCGCCAGCAGACCGAGGACAGGGTCCTACGAGCAGTACTTC.

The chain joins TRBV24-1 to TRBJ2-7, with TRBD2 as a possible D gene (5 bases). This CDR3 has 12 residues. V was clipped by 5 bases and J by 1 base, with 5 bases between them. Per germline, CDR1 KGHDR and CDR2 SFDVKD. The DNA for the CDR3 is TGTGCCACCAGTGCGGGGTCCTACGAGCAGTACTTC. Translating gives CATSAGSYEQYF.

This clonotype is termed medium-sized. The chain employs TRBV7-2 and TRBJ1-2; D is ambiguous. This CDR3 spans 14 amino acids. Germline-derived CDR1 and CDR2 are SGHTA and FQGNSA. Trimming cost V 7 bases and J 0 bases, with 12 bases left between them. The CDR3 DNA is TGTGCCAGCACATCGATAGTGTCTAACTATGGCTACACCTTC. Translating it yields CASTSIVSNYGYTF.

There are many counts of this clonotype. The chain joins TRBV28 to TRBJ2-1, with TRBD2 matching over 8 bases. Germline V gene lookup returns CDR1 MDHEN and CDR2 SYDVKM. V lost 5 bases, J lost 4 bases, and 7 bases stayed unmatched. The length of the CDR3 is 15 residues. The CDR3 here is CASSPSGRRYNEQFF. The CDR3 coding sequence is TGTGCCAGCAGTCCGAGCGGGAGAAGGTACAATGAGCAGTTCTTC.

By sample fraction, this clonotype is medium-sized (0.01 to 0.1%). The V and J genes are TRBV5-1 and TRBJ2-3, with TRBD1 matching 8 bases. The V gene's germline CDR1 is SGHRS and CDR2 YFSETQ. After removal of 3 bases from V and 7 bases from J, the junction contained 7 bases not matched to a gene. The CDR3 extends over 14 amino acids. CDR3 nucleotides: TGCGCCAGCAGCTACGATCGACAGGGGTATACGCAGTATTTT. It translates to CASSYDRQGYTQYF. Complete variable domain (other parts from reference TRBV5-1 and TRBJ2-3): KAGVTQTPRYLIKTRGQQVTLSCSPISGHRSVSWYQQTPGQGLQFLFEYFSETQRNKGNFPGRFSGRQFSNSRSEMNVSTLELGDSALYLCASSYDRQGYTQYFGPGTRLTVL.

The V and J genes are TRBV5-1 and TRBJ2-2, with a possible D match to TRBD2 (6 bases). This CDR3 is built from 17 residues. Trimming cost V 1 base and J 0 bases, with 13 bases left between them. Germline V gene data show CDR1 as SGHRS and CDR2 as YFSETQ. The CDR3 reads CASSLRAGISNTGELFF. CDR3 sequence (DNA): TGCGCCAGCAGCTTGAGGGCGGGGATTTCGAACACCGGGGAGCTGTTTTTT. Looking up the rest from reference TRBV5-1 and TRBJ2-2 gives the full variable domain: KAGVTQTPRYLIKTRGQQVTLSCSPISGHRSVSWYQQTPGQGLQFLFEYFSETQRNKGNFPGRFSGRQFSNSRSEMNVSTLELGDSALYLCASSLRAGISNTGELFFGEGSRLTVL.

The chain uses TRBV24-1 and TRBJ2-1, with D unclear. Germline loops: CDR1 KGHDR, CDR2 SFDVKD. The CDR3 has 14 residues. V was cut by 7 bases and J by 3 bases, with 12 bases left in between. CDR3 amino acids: CATRGPGSYNEQFF. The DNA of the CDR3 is TGTGCCACCAGAGGACCGGGCAGCTACAATGAGCAGTTCTTC.

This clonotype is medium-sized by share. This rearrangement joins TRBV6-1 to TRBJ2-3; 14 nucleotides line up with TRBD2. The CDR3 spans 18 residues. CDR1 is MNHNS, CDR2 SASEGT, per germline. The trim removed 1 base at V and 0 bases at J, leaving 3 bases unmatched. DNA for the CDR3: TGTGCCAGCAGTGAAGGACTAGCGGGGGGGTCTAGCACAGATACGCAGTATTTT. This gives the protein CASSEGLAGGSSTDTQYF.

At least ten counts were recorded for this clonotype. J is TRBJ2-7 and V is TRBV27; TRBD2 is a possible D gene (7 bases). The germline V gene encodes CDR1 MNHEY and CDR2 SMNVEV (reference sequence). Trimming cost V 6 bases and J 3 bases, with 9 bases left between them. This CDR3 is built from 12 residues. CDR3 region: CASSGGRYEQYF. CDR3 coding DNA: TGTGCCAGCAGCGGGGGGCGCTACGAGCAGTACTTC.

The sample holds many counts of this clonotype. The CDR3 DNA sequence: TGTGCCAGTAAGGGGAGGGACACAGATACGCAGTATTTT. Translation gives CASKGRDTDTQYF. V is TRBV19 and J is TRBJ2-3; 7 positions match TRBD2. Germline trimming cut 7 bases from V and 2 bases from J; bases unmatched to any gene: 3. The length of the CDR3 is 13 residues. Germline lookup yields CDR1 LNHDA and CDR2 SQIVND (reference sequence).

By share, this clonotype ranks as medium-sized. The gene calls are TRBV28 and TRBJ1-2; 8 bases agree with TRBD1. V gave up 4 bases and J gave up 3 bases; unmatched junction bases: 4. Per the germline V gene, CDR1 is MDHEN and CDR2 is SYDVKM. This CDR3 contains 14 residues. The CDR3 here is CASSSGGADYGYTF. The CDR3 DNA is TGTGCCAGCAGTTCAGGGGGCGCCGACTATGGCTACACCTTC.

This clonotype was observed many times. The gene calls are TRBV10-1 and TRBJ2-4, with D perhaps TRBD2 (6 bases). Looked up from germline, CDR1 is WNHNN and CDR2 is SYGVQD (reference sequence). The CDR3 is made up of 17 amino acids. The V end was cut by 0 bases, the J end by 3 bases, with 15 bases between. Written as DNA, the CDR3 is TGCGCCAGCAGTGAGTCAGGAGCTAGCGTCGACAAAAACATTCAGTACTTC. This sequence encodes CASSESGASVDKNIQYF.

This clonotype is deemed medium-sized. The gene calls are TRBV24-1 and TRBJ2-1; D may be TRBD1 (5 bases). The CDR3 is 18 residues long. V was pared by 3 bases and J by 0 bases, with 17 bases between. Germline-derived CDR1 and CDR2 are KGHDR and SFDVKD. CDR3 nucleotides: TGTGCCACCAGTGATCTCTTCCCGGACACGAGCTCCTACAATGAGCAGTTCTTC. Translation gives CATSDLFPDTSSYNEQFF.

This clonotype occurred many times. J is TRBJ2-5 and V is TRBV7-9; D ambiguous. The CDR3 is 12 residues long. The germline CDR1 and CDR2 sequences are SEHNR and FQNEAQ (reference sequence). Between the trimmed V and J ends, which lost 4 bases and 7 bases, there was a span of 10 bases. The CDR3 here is CASSSSSRTQYF. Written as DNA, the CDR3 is TGTGCCAGCAGCTCCTCTTCGAGGACCCAGTACTTC. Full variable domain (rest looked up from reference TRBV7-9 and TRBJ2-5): DTGVSQNPRHKITKRGQNVTFRCDPISEHNRLYWYRQTLGQGPEFLTYFQNEAQLEKSRLLSDRFSAERPKGSFSTLEIQRTEQGDSAMYLCASSSSSRTQYFGPGTRLLVL.

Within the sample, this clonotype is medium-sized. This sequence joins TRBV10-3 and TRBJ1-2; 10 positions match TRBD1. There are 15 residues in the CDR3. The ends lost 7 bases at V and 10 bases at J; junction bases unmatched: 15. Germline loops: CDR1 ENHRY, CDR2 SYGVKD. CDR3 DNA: TGTGCCATCACCTCCGGACAGGGGGGATCTTTGGACTACACCTTC. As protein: CAITSGQGGSLDYTF.

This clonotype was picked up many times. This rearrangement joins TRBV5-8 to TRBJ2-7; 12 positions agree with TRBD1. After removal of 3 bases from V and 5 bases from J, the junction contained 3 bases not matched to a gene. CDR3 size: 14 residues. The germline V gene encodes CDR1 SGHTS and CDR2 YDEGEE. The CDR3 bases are TGTGCCAGCAGCTGGGGACAGGGGGCCAACGAGCAGTACTTC. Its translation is CASSWGQGANEQYF.

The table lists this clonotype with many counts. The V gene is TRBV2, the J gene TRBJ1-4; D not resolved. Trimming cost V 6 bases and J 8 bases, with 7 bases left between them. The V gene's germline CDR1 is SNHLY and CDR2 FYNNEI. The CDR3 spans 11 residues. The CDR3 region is CASSGVEKLFF. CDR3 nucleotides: TGTGCCAGCAGCGGAGTCGAAAAACTGTTTTTT.

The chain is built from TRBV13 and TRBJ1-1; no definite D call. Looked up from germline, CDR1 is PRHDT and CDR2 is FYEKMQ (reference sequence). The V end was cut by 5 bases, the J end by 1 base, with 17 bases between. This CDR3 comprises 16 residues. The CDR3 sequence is CASSELGSRRNTEAFF. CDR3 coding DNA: TGTGCCAGCAGCGAATTGGGGTCACGGAGGAACACTGAAGCTTTCTTT.